Shown below are 18 T cell receptor beta chains from a single sample sequenced in a study of regulatory T cells in long-lasting Graves disease. Sequencing libraries for TCR beta were prepared with iRepertoire HTBI primers and Arm-PCR of CDR3 regions. TCRdb re-called the multiplex PCR reads with MiXCR, one entry per CDR3 protein. The profile shows about 540,000 distinct CDR3 sequences, approximately 13% of them singletons. Time point specified: newly diagnosed GD, antithyroid drugs for less than 3 months. Extracted RNA from PBMCs served as the source of the TCR library. This same sample was also taken into another study, of T cells in Graves' hyperthyroidism and ophthalmopathy.

The source was peripheral blood mononuclear cells (PBMCs), collected at new diagnosis, from a patient treated with antithyroid drugs. The source is a man aged 25 to 40 with Graves disease.

The chain recombines TRBV12-3 or TRBV12-4 with TRBJ1-2, with 10 bases aligning to TRBD1. CDR3 size: 12 residues. The ends lost 8 bases at V and 9 bases at J; junction bases unmatched: 6. The chain's CDR3 is CASSRDRGRYTF. DNA for the CDR3: TGTGCCAGCTCCCGGGACAGGGGTCGCTACACCTTC.

About this clonotype: At one end, the junction sequence differs from germline, possibly due to a read error. The V and J genes are TRBV3-1 and TRBJ1-3, with D possibly matching TRBD1 (6 bases). This CDR3 region has 14 residues. The V gene's germline CDR1 is LGHDT and CDR2 YNNKEL (reference sequence). CDR3 loop: CASSPRGAGNTTYF. In nucleotides, the CDR3 is TGTGCCAGCAGTCCCCGGGGGGCCGGAAACACCACATATTTT.

This clonotype came up many times. V and J are TRBV12-3 or TRBV12-4 and TRBJ1-5; the match to TRBD1 covers 7 bases. V was pared by 5 bases and J by 0 bases, with 7 bases of the junction left unmatched. The CDR3 has 16 residues. The CDR3 reads CASSGRDSHSNQPQHF. As DNA, the CDR3 is TGTGCCAGCAGTGGCCGGGACAGCCATAGCAATCAGCCCCAGCATTTT.

At least ten counts were recorded for this clonotype. The chain has TRBV30 and TRBJ2-2; D not certain. CDR3 length equals 12 residues. Trimming took off 4 bases at V and 4 bases at J, with 7 bases between the two ends. Germline V CDR1 and CDR2: GTSNPN, SVGIG (reference sequence). The CDR3 DNA follows: TGTGCCTGGATGGGCCTCACCGGGGAGCTGTTTTTT. Protein product: CAWMGLTGELFF. Based on the CDR3 plus reference TRBV30 and TRBJ2-2, the full variable domain is SQTIHQWPATLVQPVGSPLSLECTVEGTSNPNLYWYRQAAGRGLQLLFYSVGIGQISSEVPQNLSASRPQDRQFILSSKKLLLSDSGFYLCAWMGLTGELFFGEGSRLTVL.

This clonotype has only a few counts. The chain links TRBV10-3 to TRBJ1-2, with 7 bases aligning to TRBD1. The CDR3 totals 15 residues. The germline CDR1 and CDR2 sequences are ENHRY and SYGVKD. V gave up 6 bases and J gave up 7 bases; unmatched junction bases: 14. CDR3 sequence reads: CAIRASTGAESGYTF. In DNA form, the CDR3 reads TGTGCCATCAGGGCTAGCACAGGGGCGGAGTCTGGCTACACCTTC.

Note on this clonotype: This may stem from a read error, because a much larger clone lies one nucleotide away. V is TRBV6-2 or TRBV6-3 and J is TRBJ1-5, with D hard to call. Germline lookup yields CDR1 MNHEY and CDR2 SVGEGT. This CDR3 has 14 amino acids. The CDR3, as DNA: TGTGCCAGCAGTGCGGGGTACAGCAATCAGCCCCGGCATTTT. Its translation: CASSAGYSNQPRHF.

The sample holds many counts of this clonotype. This chain uses TRBV6-1 with TRBJ1-4; perhaps TRBD1 as D (5 bases). CDR3 length: 16 residues. Per the germline V gene, CDR1 is MNHNS and CDR2 is SASEGT. V shed 7 bases and J shed 3 bases, with 18 bases lying between them. Here the CDR3 DNA reads TGTGCCAGCACAAAGTACGGGACTGCCGCTAATGAAAAACTGTTTTTT. Protein product: CASTKYGTAANEKLFF.

Ten or more counts support this clonotype. The chain is built from TRBV25-1 and TRBJ1-2; D not certain. Looked up from germline, CDR1 is MGHDK and CDR2 is SYGVNS. This CDR3 spans 13 amino acids. The V end was cut by 0 bases, the J end by 8 bases, with 10 bases between. The CDR3 bases are TGTGCCAGCAGTGAATATACATCAGACGGCTACACCTTC. Encoded protein: CASSEYTSDGYTF.

This clonotype has at least ten counts. At one of its ends the junction is not consistent with the germline gene, which may arise from a read error. The V and J genes are TRBV6-5 and TRBJ2-7; the D is unclear. The CDR3 runs 13 residues. Per germline, CDR1 MNHEY and CDR2 SVGAGI. CDR3 DNA: TGTGCCAGCAGTTACTCGACGTCCTTCGAGCAGTACTTC. It yields the protein CASSYSTSFEQYF.

There are a few counts of this clonotype. This chain connects TRBV19 to TRBJ1-2; D gene uncertain. Germline V CDR1 and CDR2: LNHDA, SQIVND (reference sequence). Between the trimmed V and J ends, which lost 4 bases and 0 bases, there was a span of 18 bases. The CDR3 sequence is 17 residues long. CDR3 bases: TGTGCCAGTAGTACAAAAATCGCGACCAGAGCTAACTATGGCTACACCTTC. Translating it yields CASSTKIATRANYGYTF.

This rearrangement joins TRBV11-2 to TRBJ2-7; D is unresolved. This CDR3 has 12 residues. V was cut by 5 bases and J by 2 bases, with 7 bases left in between. Germline assignment: CDR1 SGHAT and CDR2 FQNNGV. The CDR3 sequence is CASSPVPYEQYF. CDR3 in DNA: TGTGCCAGCAGCCCCGTTCCCTACGAGCAGTACTTC. The whole variable domain, remainder taken from reference TRBV11-2 and TRBJ2-7, is EAGVAQSPRYKIIEKRQSVAFWCNPISGHATLYWYQQILGQGPKLLIQFQNNGVVDDSQLPKDRFSAERLKGVDSTLKIQPAKLEDSAVYLCASSPVPYEQYFGPGTRLTVT.

This clonotype came up many times. The chain is built from TRBV27 and TRBJ2-2; D ambiguous. V lost 4 bases to trimming and J lost 0 bases, with 3 bases between them. This CDR3 is built from 13 residues. Germline loops: CDR1 MNHEY, CDR2 SMNVEV (reference sequence). The CDR3 is CASSSANTGELFF. In DNA, the CDR3 is TGTGCCAGCAGTTCAGCGAACACCGGGGAGCTGTTTTTT.

This clonotype turned up a few times. The chain joins TRBV27 to TRBJ2-2; 9 bases line up with TRBD1. J was trimmed by 6 bases and V by 4 bases; bases with no gene match: 15. The germline CDR1 and CDR2 sequences are MNHEY and SMNVEV (reference sequence). The CDR3 has 18 amino acids. CDR3 residues: CASSSTVLGQGSPGELFF. The CDR3 DNA reads as TGTGCCAGCAGTTCAACAGTCCTCGGACAGGGGTCACCCGGGGAGCTGTTTTTT.

This clonotype was seen repeatedly, ten times or more. V usage is TRBV29-1 and J usage is TRBJ1-1, with D unclear. V gave up 5 bases and J gave up 4 bases, with 17 bases separating them. Looked up from germline, CDR1 is SQVTM and CDR2 is ANQGSEA. The CDR3 sequence is 14 residues long. Here the CDR3 reads CSVHLTSLGTEAFF. The CDR3 region has the DNA TGCAGCGTTCACCTCACCAGCCTGGGCACTGAAGCTTTCTTT.

To note about this clonotype: Mismatch with germline at one junction end may stem from a read error. The chain is built from TRBV24-1 and TRBJ2-1, with D hard to call. Germline V lookup: CDR1 KGHDR, CDR2 SFDVKD. The CDR3 has 12 amino acids. CDR3 sequence (DNA): TGTGCCGCCAGTGATTTGCCGAGCCTTGGGTTCTTC. Translation gives CAASDLPSLGFF.

This clonotype was recorded at least ten times. The V call is TRBV20-1, the J call TRBJ2-7; D uncertain. The CDR3 totals 12 residues. CDR1 is DFQATT, CDR2 SNEGSKA, per germline (reference sequence). Deletions cut 3 bases from V and 3 bases from J, with 9 bases between. CDR3 DNA: TGCAGTGCTAGTGGCCATTTCTACGAGCAGTACTTC. Its translation is CSASGHFYEQYF.

The rearrangement links TRBV28 to TRBJ2-1; D tentatively fits TRBD1 or TRBD2 (6 bases each). Germline V gene lookup returns CDR1 MDHEN and CDR2 SYDVKM. The CDR3 extends over 13 amino acids. V shed 8 bases and J shed 6 bases, with 14 bases lying between them. The CDR3 spells CASSLGGCNEQFF. The CDR3 DNA sequence: TGTGCCAGCTCCCTGGGGGGCTGCAATGAGCAGTTCTTC.

This clonotype was recorded many times. The chain employs TRBV20-1 and TRBJ1-4; D unclear. V was cut by 2 bases and J by 8 bases, with 9 bases left in between. Germline values: CDR1 DFQATT, CDR2 SNEGSKA (reference sequence). This CDR3 has 12 amino acids. DNA for the CDR3: TGCAGTGCTAGATACGTCGGGGAAAAACTGTTTTTT. Encoded protein: CSARYVGEKLFF.